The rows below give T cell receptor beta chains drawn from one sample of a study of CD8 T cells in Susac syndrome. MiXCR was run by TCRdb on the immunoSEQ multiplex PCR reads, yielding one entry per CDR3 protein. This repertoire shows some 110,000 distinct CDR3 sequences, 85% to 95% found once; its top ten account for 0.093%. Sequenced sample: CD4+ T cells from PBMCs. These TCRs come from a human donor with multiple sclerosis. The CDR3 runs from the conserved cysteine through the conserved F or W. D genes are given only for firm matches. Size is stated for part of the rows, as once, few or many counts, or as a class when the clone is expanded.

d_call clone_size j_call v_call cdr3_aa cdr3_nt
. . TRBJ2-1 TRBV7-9 CASSSLQGNEQFF TGTGCCAGCAGCTCCCTACAGGGCAATGAGCAGTTCTTC
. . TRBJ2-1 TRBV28 CARHPPVVTYNEQFF TGTGCCCGCCACCCCCCGGTAGTCACCTACAATGAGCAGTTCTTC
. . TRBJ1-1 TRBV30 CAWKRQENTEAFF TGTGCCTGGAAAAGACAGGAGAACACTGAAGCTTTCTTT
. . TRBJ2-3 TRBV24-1 CATEAGRGYTDTQYF TGTGCCACCGAAGCGGGCCGGGGATACACAGATACGCAGTATTTT
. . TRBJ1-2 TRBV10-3 CAISEMEYYGYTF TGTGCCATCAGTGAGATGGAATACTATGGCTACACCTTC
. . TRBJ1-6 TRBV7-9 CASSLDILYSPLHF TGTGCCAGCAGCTTGGACATCCTTTATTCACCCCTCCACTTT
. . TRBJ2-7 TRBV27 CASSSSPEYEQYF TGTGCCAGCAGTTCTTCCCCCGAATACGAGCAGTACTTC
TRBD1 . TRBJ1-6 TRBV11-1 CASTSQQGRGSPLHF TGTGCCAGCACCTCCCAACAGGGGCGAGGATCACCCCTCCACTTT
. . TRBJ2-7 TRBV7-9 CASSLEQSSYEQYF TGTGCCAGCAGCTTAGAACAGAGCTCCTACGAGCAGTACTTC
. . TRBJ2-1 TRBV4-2 CASSQRAARAYNEQFF TGTGCCAGCAGCCAAAGAGCGGCTCGAGCCTACAATGAGCAGTTCTTC
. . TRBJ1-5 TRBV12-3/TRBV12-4 CASSPGASNQPQHF TGTGCCAGCAGTCCCGGGGCCAGCAATCAGCCCCAGCATTTT
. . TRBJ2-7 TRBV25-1 CASISRDMLYEQYF TGTGCCAGCATTTCTCGGGACATGCTCTACGAGCAGTACTTC
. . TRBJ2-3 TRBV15 CATSTPAGDTQYF TGTGCCACCAGCACCCCGGCAGGGGATACGCAGTATTTT
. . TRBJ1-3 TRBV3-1 CASSQGGAGNTIYF TGTGCCAGCAGCCAAGGGGGAGCAGGAAACACCATATATTTT
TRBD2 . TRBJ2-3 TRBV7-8 CASSSWTSGGPYTQYF TGTGCCAGCAGCTCGTGGACTAGCGGGGGGCCCTATACGCAGTATTTT
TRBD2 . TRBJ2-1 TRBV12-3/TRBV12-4 CASSLRLAGLYEQFF TGTGCCAGCAGTCTCCGACTAGCGGGGTTGTATGAGCAGTTCTTC
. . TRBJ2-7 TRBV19 CASTVWEVFYEQYF TGTGCCAGTACCGTGTGGGAGGTTTTCTACGAGCAGTACTTC
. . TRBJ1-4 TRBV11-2 CASSLDLLATNEKLFF TGTGCCAGCAGCTTAGATCTTTTAGCAACTAATGAAAAACTGTTTTTT
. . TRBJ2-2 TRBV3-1 CASSRRTGELFF TGTGCCAGCAGCCGGCGAACCGGGGAGCTGTTTTTT
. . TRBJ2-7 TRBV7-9 CASRRTASEQYF TGTGCCAGCAGACGGACAGCATCCGAGCAGTACTTC
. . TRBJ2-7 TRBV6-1 CASSSDRWYEQYF TGTGCCAGCAGTTCCGACAGGTGGTACGAGCAGTACTTC
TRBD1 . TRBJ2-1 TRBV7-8 CASSWDRANEQFF TGTGCCAGCAGCTGGGACAGGGCGAATGAGCAGTTCTTC
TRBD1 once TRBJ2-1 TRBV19 CASSTGQGWNEQFF TGTGCCAGTAGTACCGGACAGGGTTGGAATGAGCAGTTCTTC
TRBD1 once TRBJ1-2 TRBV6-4 CASSDFWGQGSNYGYTF TGTGCCAGCAGTGACTTTTGGGGACAGGGATCTAACTATGGCTACACCTTC
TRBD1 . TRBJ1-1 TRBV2 CASTTGVNTEAFF TGTGCCAGCACGACAGGGGTGAACACTGAAGCTTTCTTT
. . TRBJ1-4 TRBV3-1 CASSQEGIREKLFF TGTGCCAGCAGCCAAGAAGGTATTAGGGAAAAACTGTTTTTT
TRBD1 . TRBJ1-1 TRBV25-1 CASSDSNRGDTEAFF TGTGCCAGCAGTGATAGTAACAGGGGGGACACTGAAGCTTTCTTT
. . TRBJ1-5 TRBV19 CASSIPVGGAGNQPQHF TGTGCCAGTAGTATCCCTGTGGGAGGGGCCGGCAATCAGCCCCAGCATTTT
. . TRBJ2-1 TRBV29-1 CSVDVSASYNEQFF TGCAGCGTTGATGTGTCAGCGTCCTACAATGAGCAGTTCTTC
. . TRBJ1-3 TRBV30 CAWNRVGVSSGNTIYF TGTGCCTGGAACCGCGTGGGGGTGAGCTCTGGAAACACCATATATTTT
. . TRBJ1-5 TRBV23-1 CAPARVRTDNQPQHF TGCGCCCCAGCGAGGGTCCGGACAGATAATCAGCCCCAGCATTTT
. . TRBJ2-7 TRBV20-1 CSARGSRYSTVEQYF TGCAGTGCTAGAGGGTCCCGGTACTCCACGGTGGAGCAGTACTTC
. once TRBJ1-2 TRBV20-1 CSATLQGVYGYTF TGCAGTGCTACACTGCAGGGTGTCTATGGCTACACCTTC
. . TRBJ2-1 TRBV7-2 CASSFVLGPRDEQFF TGTGCCAGCAGCTTCGTCCTAGGTCCCCGGGATGAGCAGTTCTTC
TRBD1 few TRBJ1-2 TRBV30 CAWRLNRGGGYTF TGTGCCTGGAGACTTAACAGGGGTGGCGGCTACACCTTC
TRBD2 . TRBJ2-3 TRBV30 CAWNPGGDTQYF TGTGCCTGGAACCCCGGGGGGGATACGCAGTATTTT
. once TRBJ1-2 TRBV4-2 CASSQEFQPYGYTF TGTGCCAGCAGCCAAGAATTCCAGCCCTATGGCTACACCTTC
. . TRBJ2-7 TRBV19 CASSIEAGGEQYF TGTGCCAGTAGTATAGAGGCGGGTGGGGAGCAGTACTTC
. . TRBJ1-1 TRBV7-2 CASSLEYTEAFF TGTGCCAGCAGCTTAGAGTACACTGAAGCTTTCTTT
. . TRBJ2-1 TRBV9 CASSARGEASEQFF TGTGCCAGCAGCGCCCGTGGGGAGGCCAGCGAGCAGTTCTTC
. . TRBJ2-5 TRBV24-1 CATSERTEYQETQYF TGTGCCACCAGTGAAAGGACAGAGTACCAAGAGACCCAGTACTTC
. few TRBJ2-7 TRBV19 CASSRPGGSGSYEQYF TGTGCCAGTAGTCGGCCCGGGGGCAGCGGCTCCTACGAGCAGTACTTC
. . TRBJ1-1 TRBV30 CAWRPRGTEAFF TGTGCCTGGAGACCCAGGGGCACTGAAGCTTTCTTT
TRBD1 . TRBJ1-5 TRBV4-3 CASSPTGTQPQHF TGCGCCAGCAGCCCGACAGGGACTCAGCCCCAGCATTTT
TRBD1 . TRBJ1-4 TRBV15 CATSGTGGVRDEKLFF TGTGCCACCAGCGGGACAGGGGGTGTGAGGGATGAAAAACTGTTTTTT
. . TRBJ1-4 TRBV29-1 CSVADSSKLFF TGCAGCGTCGCAGACAGTTCCAAACTGTTTTTT
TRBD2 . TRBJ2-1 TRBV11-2 CASSFSGSSSYNEQFF TGTGCCAGCAGCTTTAGCGGGAGCAGCTCCTACAATGAGCAGTTCTTC
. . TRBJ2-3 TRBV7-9 CASSLVGQTTDTQYF TGTGCCAGCAGCTTAGTAGGACAGACGACAGATACGCAGTATTTT
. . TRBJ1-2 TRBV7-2 CASSQRRVSGYGYTF TGTGCCAGCAGCCAAAGAAGGGTGTCAGGCTATGGCTACACCTTC
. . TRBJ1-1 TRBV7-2 CASSFGTEAFF TGTGCCAGCAGCTTCGGAACTGAAGCTTTCTTT
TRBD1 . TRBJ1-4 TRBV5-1 CASSFGQGAEKLFF TGCGCCAGCAGCTTTGGACAGGGAGCTGAAAAACTGTTTTTT
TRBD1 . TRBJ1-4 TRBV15 CATSRDLGQGNEKLFF TGTGCCACCAGCAGAGATTTGGGACAGGGAAATGAAAAACTGTTTTTT
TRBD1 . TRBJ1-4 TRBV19 CASSTAGGATHGSFEKLFF TGTGCCAGTAGTACAGCAGGGGGCGCAACTCATGGGTCCTTTGAAAAACTGTTTTTT
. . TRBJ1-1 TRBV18 CASSPRTEKNTEAFF TGTGCCAGCTCACCGCGGACAGAGAAGAACACTGAAGCTTTCTTT
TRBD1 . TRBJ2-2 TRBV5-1 CASSWDRVNTGELFF TGCGCCAGCAGCTGGGACAGGGTGAACACCGGGGAGCTGTTTTTT
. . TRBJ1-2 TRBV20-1 CSARGENYGYTF TGCAGTGCTAGGGGTGAAAACTATGGCTACACCTTC
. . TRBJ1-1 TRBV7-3 CASSSQPNTEAFF TGTGCCAGCAGCTCACAACCGAACACTGAAGCTTTCTTT
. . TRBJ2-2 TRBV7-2 CASSLSPANTGELFF TGTGCCAGCAGCTTATCACCAGCGAACACCGGGGAGCTGTTTTTT
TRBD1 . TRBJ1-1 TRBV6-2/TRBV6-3 CASSYGYRGTEAFF TGTGCCAGCAGTTACGGGTACAGGGGGACTGAAGCTTTCTTT
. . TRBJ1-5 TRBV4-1 CASSGGSLVSNQPQHF TGCGCCAGCAGCGGGGGCTCACTCGTTAGCAATCAGCCCCAGCATTTT